The clone carrying this TCR beta chain was seen only once. The data belong to a study of blood T cell repertoires in COVID-19. Study background: The study drew acute and convalescent COVID-19 samples from the United States, Italy and Spain. Nucleic acid was either cDNA or gDNA, and it came from T cells, B-cell-depleted T cells, or PBMCs.

CDR1 KGHDR and CDR2 SFDVKD come from the germline V gene. The CDR3 is 17 residues long. With 10 bases clipped from V and 4 bases from J, the junction kept 19 bases outside the gene matches. Original processing methods: Quantification of nucleated cells was approximated via reference gene primer amplification. The assay was immunoSEQ multiplex PCR, and TCRdb's table has in-frame clones only and misses some. Clone size and V and J calls were adopted from that table, with D and trimming inferred from the DNA. The repertoire holds some 290,000 clones, with 70% to 90% as singletons. What was sequenced was peripheral blood. The J gene is TRBJ2-3, the V gene TRBV24-1; 7 bases match TRBD2. The TCR sequence derives from a man between 60 and 75 years old who had recovered from COVID-19. The CDR3: CATRDPRKREDPDTQYF. The CDR3 nucleotides are TGTGCCACGAGGGACCCCAGAAAACGGGAGGATCCAGATACGCAGTATTTT.